A selection of T cell receptor beta chains follows, all from one sample in a study of preoperative IRX-2 immunotherapy in early breast cancer. The protocol was immunoSEQ multiplex PCR, while the TCRdb copy is restricted to in-frame clones and leaves out a portion. The sample shows 25,000 or so clones, 80% to 90% of them seen only once. The sample was tumor tissue, taken after IRX-2 immunotherapy. These TCRs come from a human donor with breast cancer. Both conserved end residues are part of each CDR3. A D gene is named only where the DNA matches it firmly. The size field is filled for only some rows; it gives once, few, many or a size class.

j_gene | abundance | d_gene | v_gene | CDR3aa | CDR3nt
TRBJ2-7 | . | . | TRBV29-1 | CSALEGQGQYF | TGCAGCGCCCTTGAGGGGCAGGGCCAGTACTTC
TRBJ2-7 | . | . | TRBV7-2 | CASSDPGDRYEQYF | TGTGCCAGCAGCGACCCGGGGGACCGCTACGAGCAGTACTTC
TRBJ2-1 | . | . | TRBV10-3 | CAISEAPGSGEFF | TGTGCCATCAGTGAGGCTCCGGGGTCCGGGGAGTTCTTC
TRBJ2-2 | . | . | TRBV9 | CASSVAGGESGELFF | TGTGCCAGCAGCGTAGCAGGGGGGGAGAGCGGGGAGCTGTTTTTT
TRBJ2-7 | . | . | TRBV6-1 | CASKSTGTVSEQYF | TGTGCCAGCAAATCGACAGGGACTGTCTCCGAGCAGTACTTC
TRBJ2-4 | . | TRBD2 | TRBV29-1 | CSVVTSGPIGRGAKNIQYF | TGCAGCGTGGTTACTAGCGGACCTATTGGGCGGGGAGCCAAAAACATTCAGTACTTC
TRBJ2-1 | once | TRBD2 | TRBV4-3 | CASSRGSSGVYNEQFF | TGCGCCAGCAGCCGAGGGTCTAGCGGGGTATACAATGAGCAGTTCTTC
TRBJ1-1 | . | TRBD1 | TRBV6-1 | CASSSRTGNTEAFF | TGTGCCAGCAGTTCCCGGACAGGGAACACTGAAGCTTTCTTT
TRBJ2-2 | . | TRBD2 | TRBV18 | CASSPGLAGDTGELFF | TGTGCCAGCTCACCGGGGCTAGCGGGCGACACCGGGGAGCTGTTTTTT
TRBJ1-4 | . | . | TRBV11-2 | CASSLVGVRATNEKLFF | TGTGCCAGCAGCTTAGTTGGGGTCCGTGCAACTAATGAAAAACTGTTTTTT
TRBJ2-5 | . | . | TRBV19 | CASRAQGQETQYF | TGTGCCAGTAGAGCCCAGGGTCAAGAGACCCAGTACTTC
TRBJ1-3 | . | TRBD1 | TRBV9 | CASSVASGTGGSGNTIYF | TGTGCCAGCAGCGTAGCTTCAGGGACAGGGGGATCTGGAAACACCATATATTTT
TRBJ1-1 | medium-sized | TRBD1 | TRBV9 | CASSVDDRGRRAARMNTEAFF | TGTGCCAGCAGCGTAGATGACAGGGGGCGCCGGGCAGCACGGATGAACACTGAAGCTTTCTTT
TRBJ2-1 | . | . | TRBV7-9 | CASRQTGGGFEQFF | TGTGCCAGCAGGCAAACAGGGGGGGGTTTTGAGCAGTTCTTC
TRBJ2-1 | . | . | TRBV5-1 | CASSSESEQFF | TGCGCCAGCAGCTCGGAGTCAGAGCAGTTCTTC
TRBJ1-1 | . | . | TRBV7-2 | CASSSGLYTEAFF | TGTGCCAGCAGTTCCGGGTTATACACTGAAGCTTTCTTT
TRBJ2-3 | . | . | TRBV7-2 | CASSFRRLDGEDTQYF | TGTGCCAGCAGCTTTAGGCGACTCGACGGTGAAGATACGCAGTATTTT
TRBJ1-5 | few | . | TRBV2 | CASSRDSNQPQHF | TGTGCCAGCAGCCGGGATAGCAATCAGCCCCAGCATTTT
TRBJ2-7 | once | TRBD2 | TRBV28 | CASSLAGESYEQYF | TGTGCCAGCAGCTTAGCGGGAGAGAGCTACGAGCAGTACTTC
TRBJ2-2 | . | TRBD2 | TRBV10-3 | CAILRLAGGVGELFF | TGTGCCATCCTCCGACTAGCGGGAGGTGTCGGGGAGCTGTTTTTT
TRBJ2-6 | . | TRBD2 | TRBV6-1 | CASSGEAGPGANVLTF | TGTGCCAGCAGTGGGGAAGCGGGGCCTGGGGCCAACGTCCTGACTTTC
TRBJ1-5 | . | . | TRBV5-4 | CASSLRRVNQPQHF | TGTGCCAGCAGCTTGAGGCGGGTCAATCAGCCCCAGCATTTT
TRBJ2-7 | . | TRBD2 | TRBV6-5 | CASTWGLATYEQYF | TGTGCCAGCACCTGGGGACTAGCTACGTACGAGCAGTACTTC
TRBJ2-7 | . | TRBD1 | TRBV5-6 | CASSPWGTGGFGEQYF | TGTGCCAGCAGCCCCTGGGGGACAGGGGGATTTGGCGAGCAGTACTTC
TRBJ2-3 | . | TRBD1 | TRBV6-4 | CASSDTSGTETDTQYF | TGTGCCAGCAGCGATACCTCCGGGACAGAAACAGATACGCAGTATTTT
TRBJ2-7 | . | . | TRBV20-1 | CSALDTYEQYF | TGCAGTGCTCTTGACACCTACGAGCAGTACTTC
TRBJ2-1 | . | TRBD2 | TRBV7-6 | CASSLTSGTYNEQFF | TGTGCCAGCAGCCTCACTAGCGGGACATACAATGAGCAGTTCTTC
TRBJ2-3 | once | . | TRBV2 | CASGRPWGTDTQYF | TGTGCCAGCGGGCGTCCTTGGGGCACAGATACGCAGTATTTT
TRBJ1-2 | . | . | TRBV7-8 | CASRNPGLYGYTF | TGTGCCAGCAGAAACCCAGGTCTCTATGGCTACACCTTC
TRBJ2-7 | . | TRBD1 | TRBV28 | CASRTGTDPYEQYF | TGTGCCAGCAGAACCGGGACAGACCCTTACGAGCAGTACTTC
TRBJ2-1 | . | TRBD1 | TRBV7-2 | CASSSGQHNEQFF | TGTGCCAGCAGCTCGGGACAGCACAATGAGCAGTTCTTC
TRBJ2-3 | . | TRBD1 | TRBV19 | CASSRTGDTQYF | TGTGCCAGTAGTAGGACAGGGGATACGCAGTATTTT
TRBJ2-7 | . | . | TRBV5-6 | CASTGGVYEQYF | TGTGCCAGCACGGGGGGCGTTTACGAGCAGTACTTC
TRBJ2-2 | . | TRBD2 | TRBV2 | CASSESPSGRAGELFF | TGTGCCAGCAGTGAATCACCTAGCGGGAGAGCCGGGGAGCTGTTTTTT
TRBJ2-7 | . | TRBD2 | TRBV28 | CASSSGTSDSYEQYF | TGTGCCAGCAGCTCCGGGACTAGCGACTCCTACGAGCAGTACTTC
TRBJ1-2 | few | TRBD1 | TRBV7-2 | CASSVRQGENYGYTF | TGTGCCAGCAGCGTCCGACAGGGGGAGAACTATGGCTACACCTTC
TRBJ2-1 | . | TRBD2 | TRBV7-2 | CASGTRGNEQFF | TGTGCCAGTGGGACTAGGGGGAATGAGCAGTTCTTC
TRBJ1-3 | . | TRBD1 | TRBV7-9 | CASSLAIGTGGTGNTIYF | TGTGCCAGCAGCTTGGCAATTGGGACAGGGGGCACCGGAAACACCATATATTTT
TRBJ2-3 | . | . | TRBV5-4 | CASSLGPTSTDTQYF | TGTGCCAGCAGCTTGGGACCCACTAGCACAGATACGCAGTATTTT
TRBJ2-1 | . | TRBD2 | TRBV28 | CASSWTSGGSYNEQFF | TGTGCCAGCAGTTGGACTAGCGGGGGCTCCTACAATGAGCAGTTCTTC
TRBJ1-1 | . | TRBD1 | TRBV6-6 | CASGSFDRDTEAFF | TGTGCCAGCGGTAGCTTCGACAGGGACACTGAAGCTTTCTTT
TRBJ2-2 | once | TRBD1 | TRBV9 | CASSVRQGVGELFF | TGTGCCAGCAGCGTAAGACAGGGGGTTGGGGAGCTGTTTTTT
TRBJ2-3 | . | . | TRBV27 | CASSFQRHTDTQYF | TGTGCCAGCAGTTTTCAGCGGCACACAGATACGCAGTATTTT
TRBJ1-5 | . | . | TRBV7-6 | CASRGASNQPQHF | TGTGCCAGCCGAGGGGCTAGCAATCAGCCCCAGCATTTT
TRBJ2-1 | . | . | TRBV10-2 | CASGSVSYNEQFF | TGCGCCAGCGGCTCCGTCTCCTACAATGAGCAGTTCTTC
TRBJ2-3 | . | TRBD2 | TRBV7-2 | CASSLQTSIADTQYF | TGTGCCAGCAGCTTACAGACTAGCATTGCAGATACGCAGTATTTT
TRBJ1-3 | . | TRBD1 | TRBV5-1 | CASSPGGQGEGGNTIYF | TGCGCCAGCAGCCCGGGGGGCCAGGGGGAAGGTGGAAACACCATATATTTT
TRBJ1-1 | . | . | TRBV5-4 | CASSLDHGGGTEAFF | TGTGCCAGCAGCTTGGATCATGGGGGGGGCACTGAAGCTTTCTTT
TRBJ2-3 | . | . | TRBV10-1 | CASSEGGTADTQYF | TGCGCCAGCAGTGAAGGCGGGACGGCAGATACGCAGTATTTT
TRBJ2-7 | . | . | TRBV21-1 | CASREGGRGGEQYF | TGTGCCAGCAGAGAAGGGGGGAGGGGAGGCGAGCAGTACTTC
TRBJ1-4 | once | . | TRBV30 | CALATGGEKLFF | TGTGCCCTAGCCACGGGGGGTGAAAAACTGTTTTTT
TRBJ1-4 | . | TRBD1 | TRBV19 | CASSDGQGASEKLFF | TGTGCCAGTAGTGACGGACAGGGGGCGAGTGAAAAACTGTTTTTT
TRBJ2-2 | few | . | TRBV29-1 | CSATTGEGAGELFF | TGCAGCGCAACAACAGGGGAGGGGGCCGGGGAGCTGTTTTTT
TRBJ1-1 | . | . | TRBV20-1 | CSARPSSEAFF | TGCAGTGCTAGACCATCATCTGAAGCTTTCTTT
TRBJ2-1 | . | TRBD2 | TRBV29-1 | CSVAGLAGVFYNEQFF | TGCAGCGTTGCGGGACTAGCGGGAGTCTTCTACAATGAGCAGTTCTTC
TRBJ2-1 | once | . | TRBV6-1 | CASKEMTNYNEQFF | TGTGCCAGCAAAGAAATGACTAACTACAATGAGCAGTTCTTC
TRBJ2-5 | . | TRBD1 | TRBV15 | CATSARQGKQETQYF | TGTGCCACCAGCGCAAGACAGGGAAAACAAGAGACCCAGTACTTC
TRBJ1-1 | . | . | TRBV27 | CASSWVGMDTEAFF | TGTGCCAGCAGTTGGGTGGGTATGGACACTGAAGCTTTCTTT
TRBJ2-1 | . | . | TRBV2 | CASTTTGTIRTNEQFF | TGTGCCAGCACTACGACCGGGACCATCCGGACCAATGAGCAGTTCTTC
TRBJ2-7 | few | . | TRBV28 | CASSLNSYEQYF | TGTGCCAGCAGCCTGAACTCCTACGAGCAGTACTTC